Here is one TCR beta chain with its context. Its antigen is unidentified. These data belong to a study of radiotherapy plus CTLA-4 blockade in lung cancer. Study context: Of the patients, about 17% showed objective responses and roughly 34% attained disease control.

The protocol was immunoSEQ multiplex PCR, while the TCRdb copy is restricted to in-frame clones and leaves out a portion. In the table there are some 37,000 clones, around 77% of which are singletons. Trimming took off 4 bases at V and 4 bases at J, with 11 bases between the two ends. Germline loops: CDR1 SGHKS, CDR2 YYEKEE (reference sequence). The CDR3 spans 13 residues. Notes on the study in general: Radiotherapy was combined with ipilimumab, and tumor-derived TCR clones then expanded in blood.

The TCR sequence derives from a human donor with non-small cell lung cancer who had stable disease on radiotherapy plus ipilimumab. The rearrangement links TRBV5-5 to TRBJ2-5; possibly TRBD2 for D (6 bases). The specimen was peripheral blood, collected from a patient treated with radiotherapy plus ipilimumab. The CDR3 loop is CASSGTGVETQYF. CDR3 coding DNA: TGTGCCAGCAGCGGGACTGGGGTAGAGACCCAGTACTTC.